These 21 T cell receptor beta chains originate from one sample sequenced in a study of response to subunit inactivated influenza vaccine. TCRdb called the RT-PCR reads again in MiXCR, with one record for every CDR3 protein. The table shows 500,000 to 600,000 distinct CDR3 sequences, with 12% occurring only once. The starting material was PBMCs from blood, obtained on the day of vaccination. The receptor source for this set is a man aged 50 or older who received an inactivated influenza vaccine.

As DNA, the CDR3 is TGTGCCAGCAGCGCGGACAACTACAATGAGCAGTTCTTC. It translates to CASSADNYNEQFF. The chain links TRBV9 to TRBJ2-1; D may be TRBD1 (5 bases). V lost 3 bases and J lost 3, with 7 bases in between. The CDR3 totals 13 residues. CDR1 is SGDLS and CDR2 is YYNGEE in the germline V gene.

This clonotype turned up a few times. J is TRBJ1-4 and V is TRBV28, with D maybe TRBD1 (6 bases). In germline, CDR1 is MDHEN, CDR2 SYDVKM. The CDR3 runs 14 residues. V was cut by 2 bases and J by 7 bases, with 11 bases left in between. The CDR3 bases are TGTGCCAGCAGTTTACGGGGGGCGGCTGAAAAACTGTTTTTT. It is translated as CASSLRGAAEKLFF. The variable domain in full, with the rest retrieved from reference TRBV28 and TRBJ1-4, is DVKVTQSSRYLVKRTGEKVFLECVQDMDHENMFWYRQDPGLGLRLIYFSYDVKMKEKGDIPEGYSVSREKKERFSLILESASTNQTSMYLCASSLRGAAEKLFFGSGTQLSVL.

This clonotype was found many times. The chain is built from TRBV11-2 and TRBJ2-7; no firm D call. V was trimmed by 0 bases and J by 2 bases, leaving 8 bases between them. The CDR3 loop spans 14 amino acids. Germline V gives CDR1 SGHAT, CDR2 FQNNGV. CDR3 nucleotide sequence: TGTGCCAGCAGCTTAGATCATGGAGCCTACGAGCAGTACTTC. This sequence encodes CASSLDHGAYEQYF.

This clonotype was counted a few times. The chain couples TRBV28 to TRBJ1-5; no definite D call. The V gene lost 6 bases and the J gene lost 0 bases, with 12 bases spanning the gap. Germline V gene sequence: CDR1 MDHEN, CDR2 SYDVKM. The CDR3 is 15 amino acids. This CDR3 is CASRKGRNSNQPQHF. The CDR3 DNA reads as TGTGCCAGCAGGAAAGGACGGAATAGCAATCAGCCCCAGCATTTT.

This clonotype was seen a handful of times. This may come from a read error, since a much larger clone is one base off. CDR3 bases: TGTGCCAGCAGCTTGATGGGAGAGACCCAGTACTTC. Translation gives CASSLMGETQYF. The J gene is TRBJ2-5, the V gene TRBV5-5; no definite D call. Trimming took off 1 base at V and 4 bases at J, with 5 bases between the two ends. This CDR3 region has 12 residues. Germline V gives CDR1 SGHKS, CDR2 YYEKEE (reference sequence).

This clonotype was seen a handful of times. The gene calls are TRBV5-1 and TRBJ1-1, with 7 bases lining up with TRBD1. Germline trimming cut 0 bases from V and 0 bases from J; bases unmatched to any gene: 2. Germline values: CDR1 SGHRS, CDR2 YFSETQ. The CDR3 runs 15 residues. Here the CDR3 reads CASSLGDSLNTEAFF. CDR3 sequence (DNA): TGCGCCAGCAGCTTGGGGGACAGTTTGAACACTGAAGCTTTCTTT.

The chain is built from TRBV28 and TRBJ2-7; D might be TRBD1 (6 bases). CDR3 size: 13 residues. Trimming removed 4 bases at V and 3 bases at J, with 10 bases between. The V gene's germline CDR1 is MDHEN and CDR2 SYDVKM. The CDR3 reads CASSWGHIYEQYF. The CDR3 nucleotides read TGTGCCAGCAGTTGGGGACATATCTACGAGCAGTACTTC. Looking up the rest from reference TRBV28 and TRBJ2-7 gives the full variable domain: DVKVTQSSRYLVKRTGEKVFLECVQDMDHENMFWYRQDPGLGLRLIYFSYDVKMKEKGDIPEGYSVSREKKERFSLILESASTNQTSMYLCASSWGHIYEQYFGPGTRLTVT.

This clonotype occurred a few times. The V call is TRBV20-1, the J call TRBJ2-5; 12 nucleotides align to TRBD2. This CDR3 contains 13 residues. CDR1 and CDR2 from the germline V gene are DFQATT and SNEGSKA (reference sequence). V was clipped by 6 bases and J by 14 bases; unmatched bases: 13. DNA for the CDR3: TGCAGTGCCGGGTTGGGACTAGCGGGCCCGTTATACTTC. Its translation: CSAGLGLAGPLYF.

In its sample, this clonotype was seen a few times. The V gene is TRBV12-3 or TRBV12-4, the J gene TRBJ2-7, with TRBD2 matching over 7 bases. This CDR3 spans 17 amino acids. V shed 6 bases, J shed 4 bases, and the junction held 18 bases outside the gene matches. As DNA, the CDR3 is TGTGCCAGCAGCGCCGGGGCGAGGGGCGGGAGATCTTACGAGCAGTACTTC. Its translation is CASSAGARGGRSYEQYF.

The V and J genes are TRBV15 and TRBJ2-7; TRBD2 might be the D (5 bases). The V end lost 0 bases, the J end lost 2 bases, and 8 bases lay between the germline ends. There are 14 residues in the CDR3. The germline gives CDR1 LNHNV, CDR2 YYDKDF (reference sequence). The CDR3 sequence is CATSRDPGTYEQYF. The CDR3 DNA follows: TGTGCCACCAGCAGAGATCCGGGGACCTACGAGCAGTACTTC. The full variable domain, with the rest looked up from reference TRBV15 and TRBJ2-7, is DAMVIQNPRYQVTQFGKPVTLSCSQTLNHNVMYWYQQKSSQAPKLLFHYYDKDFNNEADTPDNFQSRRPNTSFCFLDIRSPGLGDTAMYLCATSRDPGTYEQYFGPGTRLTVT.

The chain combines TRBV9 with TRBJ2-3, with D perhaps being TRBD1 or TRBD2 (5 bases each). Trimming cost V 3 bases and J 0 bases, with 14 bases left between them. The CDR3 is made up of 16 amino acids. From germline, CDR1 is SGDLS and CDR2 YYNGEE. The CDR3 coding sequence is TGTGCCAGCAGCGCCCGGGACGGAAGCAGCACAGATACGCAGTATTTT. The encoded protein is CASSARDGSSTDTQYF.

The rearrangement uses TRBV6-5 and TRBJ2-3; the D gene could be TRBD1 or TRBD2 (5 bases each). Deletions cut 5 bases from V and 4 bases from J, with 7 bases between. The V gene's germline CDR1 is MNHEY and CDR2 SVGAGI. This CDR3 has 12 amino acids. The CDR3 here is CASSGTPDTQYF. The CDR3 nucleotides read TGTGCCAGCAGTGGGACGCCAGATACGCAGTATTTT.

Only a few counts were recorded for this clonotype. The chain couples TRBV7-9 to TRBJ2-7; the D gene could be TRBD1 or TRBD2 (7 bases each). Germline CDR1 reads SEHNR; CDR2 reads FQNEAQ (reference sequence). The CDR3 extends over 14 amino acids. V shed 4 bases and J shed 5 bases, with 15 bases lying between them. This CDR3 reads CASSWGGTVNEQYF. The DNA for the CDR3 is TGTGCCAGCAGCTGGGGGGGGACAGTGAACGAGCAGTACTTC.

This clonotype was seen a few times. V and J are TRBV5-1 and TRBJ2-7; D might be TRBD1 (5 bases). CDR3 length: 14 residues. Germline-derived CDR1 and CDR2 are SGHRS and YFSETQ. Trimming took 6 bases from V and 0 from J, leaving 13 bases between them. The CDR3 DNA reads TGCGCCAGCACCAGGACACAGAGCTCCTACGAGCAGTACTTC. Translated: CASTRTQSSYEQYF.

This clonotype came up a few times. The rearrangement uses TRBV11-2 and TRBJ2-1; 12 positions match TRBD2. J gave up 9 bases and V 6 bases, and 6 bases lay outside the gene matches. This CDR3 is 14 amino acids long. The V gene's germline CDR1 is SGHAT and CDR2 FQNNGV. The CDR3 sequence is CASRTSGSHGEQFF. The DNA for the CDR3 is TGTGCCAGCAGGACTAGCGGGAGTCATGGTGAGCAGTTCTTC.

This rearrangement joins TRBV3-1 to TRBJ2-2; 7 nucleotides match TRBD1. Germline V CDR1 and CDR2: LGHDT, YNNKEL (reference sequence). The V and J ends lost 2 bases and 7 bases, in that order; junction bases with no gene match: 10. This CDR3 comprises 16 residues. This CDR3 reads CASSQLSTGSGGELFF. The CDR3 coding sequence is TGTGCCAGCAGCCAACTCTCGACAGGGAGCGGCGGGGAGCTGTTTTTT.

CDR3 DNA: TGCGCCAGCAGCTTGGATGCCGGGGGCGGGGGTGAAAAACTGTTTTTT. Its protein is CASSLDAGGGGEKLFF. The chain joins TRBV5-1 to TRBJ1-4; tentatively, D is TRBD1 (6 bases). The CDR3 runs 16 residues. The V gene lost 0 bases and the J gene lost 7 bases, with 16 bases spanning the gap. In germline, CDR1 is SGHRS, CDR2 YFSETQ.

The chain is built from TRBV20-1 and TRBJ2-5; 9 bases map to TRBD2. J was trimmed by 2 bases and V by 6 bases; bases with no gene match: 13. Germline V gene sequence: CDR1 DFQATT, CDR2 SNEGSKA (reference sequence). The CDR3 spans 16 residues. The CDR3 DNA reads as TGCAGTGCCGGCCAGTTAGCGGGAGTTTCGCAAGAGACCCAGTACTTC. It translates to CSAGQLAGVSQETQYF.

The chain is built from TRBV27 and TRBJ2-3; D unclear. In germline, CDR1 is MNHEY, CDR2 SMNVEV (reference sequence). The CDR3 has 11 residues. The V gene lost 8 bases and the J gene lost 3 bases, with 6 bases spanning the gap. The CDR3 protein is CASLPTDTQYF. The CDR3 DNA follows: TGTGCCAGCCTTCCTACAGATACGCAGTATTTT.

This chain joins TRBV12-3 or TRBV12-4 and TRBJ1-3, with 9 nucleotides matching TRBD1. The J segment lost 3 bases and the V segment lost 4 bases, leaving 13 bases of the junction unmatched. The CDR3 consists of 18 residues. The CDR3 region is CASSSRDRVILRGNTIYF. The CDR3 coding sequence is TGTGCCAGCAGTTCCCGGGACAGGGTAATTCTTCGTGGAAACACCATATATTTT.

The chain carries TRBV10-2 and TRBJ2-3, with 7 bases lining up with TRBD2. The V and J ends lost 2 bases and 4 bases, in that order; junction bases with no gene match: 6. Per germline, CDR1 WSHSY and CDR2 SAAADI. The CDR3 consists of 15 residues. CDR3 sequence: CASSEPSAGADTQYF. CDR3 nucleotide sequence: TGCGCCAGCAGTGAGCCCAGCGCGGGGGCAGATACGCAGTATTTT.